This T cell receptor beta chain is from a study of blood T cells in healthy people across ages. Study outcomes and limitations: Possibly, changes in expanded clonotypes were confounded because donor CMV status was unknown.

Using a J-beta primer mix together with a sample-barcoded 5' primer, a second PCR was run for roughly 7 to 11 cycles. Each single sample gave us at least 3 million CDR3-containing paired-end reads. MiXCR, applied by TCRdb to the 5' RACE reads, yields one record per CDR3 protein. The sample holds about 970,000 distinct CDR3 sequences, 45% to 60% seen once. As regards this clonotype: Its antigen is still unknown.

Germline V gene lookup returns CDR1 DFQATT and CDR2 SNEGSKA (reference sequence). The CDR3 is 11 residues long. The TCR comes from a woman in her fifties or sixties in good health. This chain connects TRBV20-1 to TRBJ2-4, with D possibly being TRBD2 (5 bases). The better agreement between TRBJ2-7 and the DNA end casts doubt on the J call. The sequenced sample was blood. The CDR3: CSAVGEYEQYF. CDR3 nucleotide sequence: TGCAGTGCGGTCGGGGAATACGAGCAGTACTTC.